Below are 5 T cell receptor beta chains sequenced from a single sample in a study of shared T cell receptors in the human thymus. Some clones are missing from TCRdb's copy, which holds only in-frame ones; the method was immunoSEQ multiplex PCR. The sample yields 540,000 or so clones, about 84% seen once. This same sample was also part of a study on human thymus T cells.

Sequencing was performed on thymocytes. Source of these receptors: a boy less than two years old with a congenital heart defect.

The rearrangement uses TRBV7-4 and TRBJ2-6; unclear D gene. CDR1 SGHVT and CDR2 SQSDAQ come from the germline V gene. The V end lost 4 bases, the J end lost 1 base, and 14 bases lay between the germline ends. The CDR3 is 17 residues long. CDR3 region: CASSSVGAGSGANVLTF. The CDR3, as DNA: TGTGCCAGCAGCTCCGTGGGTGCCGGGTCTGGGGCCAACGTCCTGACTTTC.

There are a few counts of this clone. The CDR3 spells CSGGRGRPYNEQFF. In nucleotides, the CDR3 is TGCAGCGGGGGGCGCGGGAGGCCCTACAATGAGCAGTTCTTC. This chain links TRBV29-1 with TRBJ2-1; 8 bases map to TRBD2. The ends lost 7 bases at V and 2 bases at J; junction bases unmatched: 7. The CDR3 is made up of 14 amino acids. The germline gives CDR1 SQVTM, CDR2 ANQGSEA.

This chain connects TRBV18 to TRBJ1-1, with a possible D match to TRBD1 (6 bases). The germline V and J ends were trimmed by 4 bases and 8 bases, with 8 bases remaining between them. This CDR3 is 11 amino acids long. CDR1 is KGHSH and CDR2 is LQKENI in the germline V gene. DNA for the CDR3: TGTGCCAGCTCACGAACAGGGGAAGCTTTCTTT. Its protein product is CASSRTGEAFF. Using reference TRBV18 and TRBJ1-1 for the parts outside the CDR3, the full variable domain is NAGVMQNPRHLVRRRGQEARLRCSPMKGHSHVYWYRQLPEEGLKFMVYLQKENIIDESGMPKERFSAEFPKEGPSILRIQQVVRGDSAAYFCASSRTGEAFFGQGTRLTVV.

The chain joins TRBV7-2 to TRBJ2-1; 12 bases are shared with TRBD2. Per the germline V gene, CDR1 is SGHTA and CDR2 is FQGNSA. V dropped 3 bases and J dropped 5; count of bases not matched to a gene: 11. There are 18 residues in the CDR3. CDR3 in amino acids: CASSLRLAGAPGNNEQFF. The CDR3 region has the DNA TGTGCCAGCAGCTTGAGACTAGCGGGAGCCCCAGGGAACAATGAGCAGTTCTTC.

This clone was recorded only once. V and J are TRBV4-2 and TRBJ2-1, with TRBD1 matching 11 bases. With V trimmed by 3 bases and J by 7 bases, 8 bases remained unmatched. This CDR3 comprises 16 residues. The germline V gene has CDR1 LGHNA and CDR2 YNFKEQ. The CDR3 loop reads CASSHVAGTGGNEQFF. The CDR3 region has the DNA TGTGCCAGCAGCCACGTAGCCGGGACAGGGGGGAATGAGCAGTTCTTC.